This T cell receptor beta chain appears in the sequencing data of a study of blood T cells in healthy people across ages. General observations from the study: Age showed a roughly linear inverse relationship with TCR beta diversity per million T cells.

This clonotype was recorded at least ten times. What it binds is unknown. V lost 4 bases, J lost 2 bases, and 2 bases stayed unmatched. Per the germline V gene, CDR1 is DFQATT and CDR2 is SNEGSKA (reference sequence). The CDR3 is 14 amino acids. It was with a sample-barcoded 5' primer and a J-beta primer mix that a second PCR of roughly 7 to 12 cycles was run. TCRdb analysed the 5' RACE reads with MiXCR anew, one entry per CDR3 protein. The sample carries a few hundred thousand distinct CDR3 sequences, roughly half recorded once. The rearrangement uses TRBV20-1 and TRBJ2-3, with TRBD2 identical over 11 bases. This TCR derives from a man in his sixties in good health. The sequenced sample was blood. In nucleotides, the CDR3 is TGCAGTGCTAAACTAGCGGGAGACACAGATACGCAGTATTTT. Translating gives CSAKLAGDTDTQYF.